Presented here are 21 T cell receptor beta chains from one specimen sequenced in a study of molecular identifiers for immune sequencing clone quantification (dated by TCRdb to about 2018). Library preparation employed PCR. The sequencer listed for this sample is Illumina HiSeq 4000. The public sequencing data were trimmed at Q25 with fastp and processed into clonotypes with MiXCR by TCRdb, which kept only in-frame beta chains. Each record represents a unique CDR3 protein, reported with the most common genes and DNA among its rows. This sample has approximately 550,000 distinct CDR3 sequences in its table, and over 20% of those were observed once. Together, the top ten hold approximately 0.8% of the sample. Material: naive CD8+ T cells from blood, with Jurkat cell RNA spiked in. The cell subset or site label corresponds to: FACS-sorted CD8+CD4-CCR7+CD45RA+ naive T cells. Receptors originate from a human donor in good health. Some libraries in this study had Jurkat cell RNA spiked in.

This rearrangement joins TRBV20-1 to TRBJ1-6; TRBD1 matches at 7 bases. The germline V gene encodes CDR1 DFQATT and CDR2 SNEGSKA (reference sequence). After removal of 0 bases from V and 9 bases from J, the junction contained 8 bases not matched to a gene. The CDR3 consists of 15 residues. CDR3 nucleotides: TGCAGTGCTAGAGATCCGGAGGGGGCGCGTTCACCCCTCCACTTT. Translating it yields CSARDPEGARSPLHF.

This clonotype has more than one count but fewer than ten. The V gene is TRBV6-2 or TRBV6-3, the J gene TRBJ2-3; 10 nucleotides agree with TRBD2. Germline V CDR1 and CDR2: MNHEY, SVGEGT. This CDR3 region has 20 residues. Trimming took 2 bases from V and 1 from J; bases not matched to a gene: 15. The CDR3 sequence is CASSYGGPAGGPRGTDTQYF. The CDR3 DNA reads TGTGCCAGCAGTTACGGGGGTCCAGCGGGGGGGCCCCGTGGCACAGATACGCAGTATTTT.

The V and J genes are TRBV6-5 and TRBJ1-1, with TRBD1 identical over 7 bases. Unmatched junction bases numbered 7, after V lost 8 bases and J lost 7 bases. Germline V lookup: CDR1 MNHEY, CDR2 SVGAGI. The CDR3 runs 12 residues. CDR3 sequence reads: CASAGGDLEAFF. CDR3 nucleotides: TGTGCCAGCGCAGGGGGGGATCTTGAAGCTTTCTTT.

This clonotype was seen more than once but under ten times. The chain recombines TRBV5-1 with TRBJ2-5, with TRBD2 as a possible D gene (7 bases). The germline V gene has CDR1 SGHRS and CDR2 YFSETQ. This CDR3 contains 17 residues. Trimming cost V 0 bases and J 2 bases, with 17 bases left between them. CDR3 sequence: CASSLGVGGRDQETQYF. CDR3 in DNA: TGCGCCAGCAGCTTGGGTGTCGGGGGGCGAGATCAAGAGACCCAGTACTTC.

This clonotype was recorded at least ten times. J is TRBJ1-6 and V is TRBV4-1; no reliable D call. V lost 2 bases, J lost 6 bases, and 11 bases lay in between. The CDR3 is 15 residues long. Germline V gene data show CDR1 as MGHRA and CDR2 as YSYEKL. Here the CDR3 DNA reads TGCGCCAGCAGCCAAATCCGGGAAGGTAATTCACCCCTCCACTTT. Residues: CASSQIREGNSPLHF.

V gene TRBV19 combines with J gene TRBJ2-1; D not resolved. The CDR3 consists of 14 residues. CDR1 LNHDA and CDR2 SQIVND come from the germline V gene (reference sequence). The germline V and J ends were trimmed by 5 bases and 3 bases, with 11 bases remaining between them. CDR3 sequence reads: CASSLTEYYNEQFF. The CDR3 coding sequence is TGTGCCAGTAGTTTAACAGAGTACTACAATGAGCAGTTCTTC.

V is TRBV2 and J is TRBJ2-7; a weak D match, TRBD1 (5 bases). The germline V and J ends were trimmed by 4 bases and 0 bases, with 10 bases remaining between them. This CDR3 contains 14 residues. The germline V gene encodes CDR1 SNHLY and CDR2 FYNNEI. CDR3 sequence: CASSGYRNSYEQYF. The CDR3 region has the DNA TGTGCCAGCAGTGGGTACAGGAACTCCTACGAGCAGTACTTC.

Turning to this clonotype: A single base separates this from a much larger clone, so it may be a read error. This chain connects TRBV20-1 to TRBJ1-3; D is undetermined. The CDR3 has 14 residues. Germline assignment: CDR1 DFQATT and CDR2 SNEGSKA (reference sequence). The CDR3 loop reads CSARDLAAGDTIYF. As DNA, the CDR3 is TGCAGTGCTAGAGATTTGGCAGCTGGAGACACCATATATTTT.

The CDR3, as DNA: TGTGCCAGCAGCTGGGACAGGGGGCGAAGGAACACTGAAGCTTTCTTT. It is translated as CASSWDRGRRNTEAFF. The V and J genes are TRBV7-9 and TRBJ1-1; TRBD1 agrees at 12 bases. Trimming cost V 4 bases and J 1 base; bases outside gene matches: 4. Germline-derived CDR1 and CDR2 are SEHNR and FQNEAQ (reference sequence). This CDR3 has 16 residues.

This clonotype was counted between two and nine times. This chain connects TRBV7-2 to TRBJ2-5; the D is unclear. Germline V lookup: CDR1 SGHTA, CDR2 FQGNSA. The V gene lost 4 bases and the J gene lost 2 bases, with 11 bases spanning the gap. The CDR3 has 14 residues. CDR3 nucleotides: TGTGCCAGCAGCTCCTCCTCTCCACAAGAGACCCAGTACTTC. Translated: CASSSSSPQETQYF.

V is TRBV6-6 and J is TRBJ2-1, with unresolved D. CDR1 and CDR2 from the germline V gene are MNHNY and SVGAGI (reference sequence). Trimming took 8 bases from V and 0 from J, leaving 14 bases between them. The CDR3 length is 15 residues. DNA for the CDR3: TGTGCCAGCCTGTCGGAATGGAACTCCTACAATGAGCAGTTCTTC. Protein product: CASLSEWNSYNEQFF.

With regard to this clonotype: This may be a read error, as it is one base from a much larger clone. The chain recombines TRBV15 with TRBJ2-3; D is uncertain. In germline, CDR1 is LNHNV, CDR2 YYDKDF (reference sequence). CDR3 size: 15 residues. The CDR3 loop reads CATSRVRAFTDPQYF. DNA for the CDR3: TGTGCCACCAGCAGAGTTCGCGCCTTCACAGATCCGCAGTATTTT. The variable domain in full, with the rest retrieved from reference TRBV15 and TRBJ2-3, is DAMVIQNPRYQVTQFGKPVTLSCSQTLNHNVMYWYQQKSSQAPKLLFHYYDKDFNNEADTPDNFQSRRPNTSFCFLDIRSPGLGDTAMYLCATSRVRAFTDPQYFGPGTRLTVL.

The chain recombines TRBV5-8 with TRBJ2-3; a possible D gene is TRBD1 (7 bases). The CDR3 has 16 amino acids. Germline loops: CDR1 SGHTS, CDR2 YDEGEE. Trimming cost V 4 bases and J 4 bases, with 19 bases left between them. The CDR3 here is CASSRRGQRSPDTQYF. CDR3 coding DNA: TGTGCCAGCAGCAGGAGGGGACAGAGAAGTCCAGATACGCAGTATTTT.

A note on this clonotype: A read error may explain this, as a much larger clone is one base away. The rearrangement joins TRBV9 to TRBJ2-2; TRBD2 matches at 9 bases. V was clipped by 4 bases and J by 7 bases; unmatched bases: 8. This CDR3 contains 15 residues. From germline, CDR1 is SGDLS and CDR2 YYNGEE. CDR3 protein: CASSRIAGAHGELFF. The CDR3 coding sequence is TGTGCCAGCAGCCGGATAGCGGGAGCCCACGGGGAGCTGTTTTTT.

This clonotype was counted many times. In nucleotides, the CDR3 is TGTGCCAGCAGTTTCTGGGGCAATCAGCCCCAGCATTTT. Residues: CASSFWGNQPQHF. The chain links TRBV28 to TRBJ1-5, with D uncertain. Per the germline V gene, CDR1 is MDHEN and CDR2 is SYDVKM. The CDR3 is 13 residues long. V lost 3 bases and J lost 2, with 5 bases in between.

This clonotype was detected ten times or more. The J gene is TRBJ1-3, the V gene TRBV7-2; D not certain. The CDR3 loop spans 15 amino acids. The germline V gene has CDR1 SGHTA and CDR2 FQGNSA. Trimming removed 6 bases from V and 0 bases from J, with 12 bases in between. The CDR3: CASSPDGSSGNTIYF. CDR3 sequence (DNA): TGTGCCAGCAGTCCGGACGGGAGCTCTGGAAACACCATATATTTT. Filled out from reference TRBV7-2 and TRBJ1-3, the complete variable domain reads GAGVSQSPSNKVTEKGKDVELRCDPISGHTALYWYRQSLGQGLEFLIYFQGNSAPDKSGLPSDRFSAERTGGSVSTLTIQRTQQEDSAVYLCASSPDGSSGNTIYFGEGSWLTVV.

This clonotype was detected ten times or more. The chain recombines TRBV7-8 with TRBJ1-4; TRBD1 matches 7 bases. CDR1 and CDR2 (germline): SGHVS, FQNEAQ. V dropped 6 bases and J dropped 0; count of bases not matched to a gene: 4. This CDR3 region has 15 residues. The CDR3 loop is CASRAGTATNEKLFF. DNA of the CDR3: TGTGCCAGCAGAGCCGGGACAGCAACTAATGAAAAACTGTTTTTT.

Comments on this clonotype: With a much larger clone just one base away, this may be a read error. The CDR3 protein is CAISASGGEYTQYF. CDR3 sequence (DNA): TGTGCCATCAGTGCGTCTGGGGGGGAATATACGCAGTATTTT. This chain connects TRBV10-3 to TRBJ2-3; TRBD2 aligns across 7 bases. The CDR3 sequence is 14 residues long. V gave up 4 bases and J gave up 7 bases; unmatched junction bases: 8. The germline CDR1 and CDR2 sequences are ENHRY and SYGVKD.

The chain recombines TRBV4-1 with TRBJ1-2; D is possibly TRBD1 (6 bases). The CDR3 is made up of 15 amino acids. V gave up 0 bases and J gave up 4 bases, with 12 bases separating them. Germline-derived CDR1 and CDR2 are MGHRA and YSYEKL. The CDR3 here is CASSQERTGIYGYTF. As DNA, the CDR3 is TGCGCCAGCAGCCAAGAACGTACAGGGATCTATGGCTACACCTTC.

Turning to this clonotype: A much larger clone differs by one base, so this may be a read error. The V gene is TRBV7-6, the J gene TRBJ2-7, with D possibly being TRBD2 (7 bases). Germline CDR1 and CDR2: SGHVS and FNYEAQ. V lost 1 base and J 3 bases, leaving 16 bases between the germline ends. The CDR3 length is 16 residues. CDR3 DNA: TGTGCCAGCAGCTTAGAAGCTAACGGGGGGCACTACGAGCAGTACTTC. This gives the protein CASSLEANGGHYEQYF.

The chain couples TRBV7-9 to TRBJ2-2; 8 bases line up with TRBD1. The CDR3 extends over 15 amino acids. V was clipped by 6 bases and J by 5 bases; unmatched bases: 8. In germline, CDR1 is SEHNR, CDR2 FQNEAQ (reference sequence). The chain's CDR3 is CASSPTGGWTGELFF. CDR3 nucleotides: TGTGCCAGCAGTCCAACAGGGGGTTGGACCGGGGAGCTGTTTTTT.